This T cell receptor (beta chain) was captured by sequencing in a study of blood T cell repertoires in COVID-19. This CDR3 region has 17 residues. Germline loops: CDR1 MNHNS, CDR2 SASEGT. The V and J ends lost 6 bases and 4 bases, in that order; junction bases with no gene match: 16. The method was immunoSEQ multiplex PCR; TCRdb's version includes in-frame clones alone and lacks a portion of them. The repertoire has some 300,000 clones, roughly 86% of them found once; the top ten carry less than 3.5%. The sequence derives from a woman in her forties or fifties who had been exposed to COVID-19. The chain carries TRBV6-1 and TRBJ2-7, with 9 bases matching TRBD1. Sequenced material: PBMCs or T cells enriched from blood (not recorded which). Written as DNA, the CDR3 is TGTGCCAGCAGCGAAACCGATATAGGGACAGGGTCTTACGAGCAGTACTTC. Its translation: CASSETDIGTGSYEQYF.